Each of the 5 T cell receptor beta chains below was sequenced from the same sample in a study of cytomegalovirus exposure and HLA in healthy donors. The data were produced by immunoSEQ multiplex PCR, yet TCRdb's version contains in-frame clones alone and is incomplete. In the table there are 150,000 to 250,000 clones, roughly 81% of which are singletons. The sequenced sample consisted of PBMCs. These receptors all stem from a woman in her 30s in good health and CMV-seronegative.

The chain combines TRBV19 with TRBJ1-1, with 7 bases lining up with TRBD1. CDR1 is LNHDA, CDR2 SQIVND, per germline (reference sequence). V was pared by 4 bases and J by 0 bases, with 2 bases of the junction left unmatched. The CDR3 length is 14 residues. CDR3 region: CASSRTGLNTEAFF. CDR3 bases: TGTGCCAGTAGTAGGACAGGCCTGAACACTGAAGCTTTCTTT.

V usage is TRBV5-1 and J usage is TRBJ2-2, with D perhaps matching TRBD2 (5 bases). The CDR3 covers 14 residues. Germline CDR1 SGHRS, CDR2 YFSETQ. Trimming removed 0 bases from V and 8 bases from J, with 11 bases in between. The CDR3 nucleotides are TGCGCCAGCAGCTTGGGAACTAGTGAGGGGGAGCTGTTTTTT. Translation gives CASSLGTSEGELFF.

This clone was picked up a small number of times. V is TRBV9 and J is TRBJ2-2, with a tentative D call TRBD1 (5 bases). CDR3 length: 15 residues. The V gene's germline CDR1 is SGDLS and CDR2 YYNGEE. Trimming took off 4 bases at V and 6 bases at J, with 16 bases between the two ends. CDR3 DNA sequence: TGTGCCAGCAGCCCCTACCCCCAGGGTCCCGGGGAGCTGTTTTTT. Amino acid sequence: CASSPYPQGPGELFF.

This clone occurred a few times. The gene calls are TRBV19 and TRBJ2-2, with 10 bases that match TRBD1. The CDR3 is 14 amino acids. Unmatched junction bases numbered 3, after V lost 5 bases and J lost 6 bases. The germline V gene encodes CDR1 LNHDA and CDR2 SQIVND (reference sequence). CDR3 residues: CASSGTGDAGELFF. CDR3 nucleotide sequence: TGTGCCAGTAGTGGGACAGGGGACGCCGGGGAGCTGTTTTTT.

V gene TRBV7-9 combines with J gene TRBJ2-7; 10 bases agree with TRBD1. V gave up 5 bases and J gave up 5 bases; unmatched junction bases: 9. The CDR3 runs to 15 residues. Per the germline V gene, CDR1 is SEHNR and CDR2 is FQNEAQ (reference sequence). Here the CDR3 reads CASSTADRGHNEQYF. The CDR3 DNA follows: TGTGCCAGCAGCACCGCTGACAGGGGGCATAACGAGCAGTACTTC.